This passage covers 16 T cell receptor beta chains from one sample sequenced in a study of breast tumors, draining lymph nodes, adjacent tissues. Via MiXCR, TCRdb re-called the multiplex PCR reads, giving one row per CDR3 protein. The table includes around 130,000 distinct CDR3 sequences, just under 20% detected once. Axillary draining lymph nodes of breast cancer patients supplied the node samples. Sequenced: axillary lymph node tissue. These receptors all stem from a female donor with breast cancer. Some clones in this sample may be carry-over from other donors' samples.

At least ten counts were recorded for this clonotype. The chain links TRBV20-1 to TRBJ2-7; D gene ambiguous. CDR3 length equals 14 residues. V lost 4 bases to trimming and J lost 0 bases, with 13 bases between them. Germline loops: CDR1 DFQATT, CDR2 SNEGSKA (reference sequence). The CDR3 sequence is CSATPRVSSYEQYF. CDR3 coding DNA: TGCAGTGCTACCCCCCGGGTTAGCTCCTACGAGCAGTACTTC.

This clonotype was observed many times. The genes are TRBV11-2 and TRBJ2-3, with TRBD2 matching 12 bases. Germline trimming cut 3 bases from V and 5 bases from J; bases unmatched to any gene: 3. The CDR3 spans 15 residues. Germline CDR1 is SGHAT and CDR2 is FQNNGV. This chain's CDR3 is CASSFLAGGEDTQYF. CDR3 nucleotides: TGTGCCAGCAGCTTCCTAGCGGGGGGGGAAGATACGCAGTATTTT.

Notes on this clonotype: A single base separates this from a much larger clone, so it may be a read error. The conserved closing phenylalanine or tryptophan is absent in this CDR3, likely reflecting a read error. The rearrangement links TRBV19 to TRBJ2-2, with D tentatively TRBD1 (6 bases). The germline V gene has CDR1 LNHDA and CDR2 SQIVND (reference sequence). The CDR3 loop spans 14 amino acids. V lost 3 bases and J lost 7, with 12 bases in between. The CDR3 region is CASSIQGRVGELFS. The CDR3 nucleotides read TGTGCCAGTAGTATTCAGGGGCGGGTCGGGGAGCTGTTTTCT.

At least ten counts were recorded for this clonotype. The chain couples TRBV30 to TRBJ2-7; 8 bases agree with TRBD1. The ends lost 2 bases at V and 2 bases at J; junction bases unmatched: 5. This CDR3 comprises 14 residues. Germline-derived CDR1 and CDR2 are GTSNPN and SVGIG (reference sequence). The CDR3 region is CAWSRTGSTYEQYF. CDR3 bases: TGTGCCTGGAGTCGGACAGGGTCTACCTACGAGCAGTACTTC.

This clonotype was counted only a few times. The chain joins TRBV19 to TRBJ2-2; TRBD1 matches 9 bases. V dropped 4 bases and J dropped 5; count of bases not matched to a gene: 8. The CDR3 spans 16 residues. CDR1 LNHDA and CDR2 SQIVND come from the germline V gene (reference sequence). Here the CDR3 reads CASSTGTGSKTGELFF. The CDR3 nucleotides read TGTGCCAGTAGTACGGGGACAGGGAGTAAAACCGGGGAGCTGTTTTTT.

This clonotype has only a few counts. It may be a read error: a sequence one base away is much more abundant. The J gene is TRBJ2-1, the V gene TRBV5-1; the D gene is possibly TRBD2 (7 bases). The CDR3 runs to 15 residues. Germline V gives CDR1 SGHRS, CDR2 YFSETQ. Trimming cost V 0 bases and J 6 bases, with 13 bases left between them. In nucleotides, the CDR3 is TGCGCCAGCAGCTTGGTGGCAAGGGGGGGCAATGAGCAGTTCTTC. Translated, it gives CASSLVARGGNEQFF.

This clonotype was counted only a few times. The chain combines TRBV20-1 with TRBJ1-1, with D possibly TRBD1 on 5 matching bases. This CDR3 has 14 amino acids. V was shortened by 3 bases and J by 0 bases, with 11 bases between the two germline ends. Germline V gives CDR1 DFQATT, CDR2 SNEGSKA (reference sequence). CDR3 DNA sequence: TGCAGTGCTAGGCCAGGGTTGGTGAACACTGAAGCTTTCTTT. Translation: CSARPGLVNTEAFF.

In its sample, this clonotype was seen many times. The CDR3 bases are TGCGCCAGCAGCTTAATGACAGGGGGCAATTCACCCCTCCACTTT. It codes for CASSLMTGGNSPLHF. This chain links TRBV5-1 with TRBJ1-6; 10 bases map to TRBD1. V was pared by 2 bases and J by 7 bases, with 3 bases of the junction left unmatched. Germline V gene data show CDR1 as SGHRS and CDR2 as YFSETQ. This CDR3 spans 15 amino acids. Full variable domain (rest looked up from reference TRBV5-1 and TRBJ1-6): KAGVTQTPRYLIKTRGQQVTLSCSPISGHRSVSWYQQTPGQGLQFLFEYFSETQRNKGNFPGRFSGRQFSNSRSEMNVSTLELGDSALYLCASSLMTGGNSPLHFGNGTRLTVT.

This clonotype was recorded many times. Its ends do not fully match the called genes, so a read error is possible. The chain uses TRBV12-3 or TRBV12-4 and TRBJ2-7; 9 positions match TRBD1. This CDR3 spans 12 amino acids. CDR3 nucleotide sequence: TGTGCCAGCAGCTCTACAGGGGGCGCGCCCCACTTC. Translating gives CASSSTGGAPHF.

The rearrangement links TRBV3-1 to TRBJ2-2, with 7 bases aligning to TRBD2. There are 16 residues in the CDR3. From germline, CDR1 is LGHDT and CDR2 YNNKEL (reference sequence). V shed 4 bases, J shed 2 bases, and the junction held 7 bases outside the gene matches. The CDR3 is CASSRGPSGNTGELFF. The CDR3 DNA sequence: TGTGCCAGCAGCCGAGGGCCTAGCGGAAACACCGGGGAGCTGTTTTTT.

This clonotype was observed many times. The chain's CDR3 is CASSEVQGRELFF. CDR3 DNA: TGTGCCAGCTCTGAGGTCCAAGGCCGGGAGCTGTTTTTT. V is TRBV6-4 and J is TRBJ2-2; D is uncertain. CDR1 and CDR2 from the germline V gene are MRHNA and SNTAGT. This CDR3 contains 13 residues. V was pared by 8 bases and J by 9 bases, with 16 bases between.

This clonotype has ten or more counts. This chain connects TRBV7-2 to TRBJ2-3; D perhaps matches TRBD1 (7 bases). Trimming stripped 6 bases from V and 5 bases from J, with 21 bases between. CDR1 is SGHTA, CDR2 FQGNSA, per germline. The CDR3 runs 16 residues. The CDR3 protein is CASSYLFRGEEDTQYF. The CDR3, as DNA: TGTGCCAGCAGTTACCTATTCAGGGGGGAGGAAGATACGCAGTATTTT.

With regard to this clonotype: A single base separates this from a much larger clone, so it may be a read error. The genes are TRBV6-1 and TRBJ2-7, with D unclear. V lost 4 bases to trimming and J lost 4 bases, with 11 bases between them. The germline V gene has CDR1 MNHNS and CDR2 SASEGT. This CDR3 region has 13 residues. The CDR3 is CASSVLRVYEQYF. The CDR3 DNA reads as TGTGCCAGCAGTGTTTTACGGGTTTACGAGCAGTACTTC.

This clonotype was detected many times. This chain links TRBV15 with TRBJ2-3; 10 nucleotides line up with TRBD2. There are 16 residues in the CDR3. V gave up 5 bases and J gave up 8 bases; unmatched junction bases: 13. Per germline, CDR1 LNHNV and CDR2 YYDKDF (reference sequence). This CDR3 is CATSGVAGGHRFTQYF. As DNA, the CDR3 is TGTGCCACCAGCGGAGTAGCGGGGGGACACAGATTTACGCAGTATTTT.

The V and J genes are TRBV30 and TRBJ2-3; D is undetermined. Trimming cost V 1 base and J 6 bases, with 11 bases left between them. CDR1 is GTSNPN and CDR2 is SVGIG in the germline V gene (reference sequence). This CDR3 comprises 13 residues. The CDR3 sequence is CAWSENSFDTQYF. The CDR3 nucleotides are TGTGCCTGGAGTGAGAACAGTTTTGATACGCAGTATTTT.

Turning to this clonotype: Since a much larger clone is just one base distant, this may be a read error. V and J are TRBV7-2 and TRBJ1-2; the D is unclear. Per the germline V gene, CDR1 is SGHTA and CDR2 is FQGNSA. The CDR3 totals 15 residues. The CDR3 DNA is TGTGCCAGCAGCCGACTACAATCGTCTAACTATGGCTGCACCTTC. Its protein product is CASSRLQSSNYGCTF.